The 9 T cell receptor beta chains given below trace back to one sample, sequenced in a study of shared clonotypes between healthy human individuals. Only in-frame clones appear in the TCRdb table, and some are missing; sequencing was by immunoSEQ multiplex PCR. The table lists roughly 2.5 million clones, 90% to 95% of them singletons, with more than 0.12% in the top ten. The sequenced sample consisted of naive CD4+ T cells sorted from blood. Subset of the sample: CD45RA+ positively selected. These receptors were obtained from a man between 18 and 35 years old in good health.

The gene calls are TRBV27 and TRBJ1-1; no clear D gene. V shed 2 bases and J shed 0 bases, with 13 bases lying between them. The length of the CDR3 is 16 residues. Per the germline V gene, CDR1 is MNHEY and CDR2 is SMNVEV (reference sequence). The CDR3 loop reads CASSLVGPQMNTEAFF. DNA of the CDR3: TGTGCCAGCAGTTTAGTCGGACCGCAGATGAACACTGAAGCTTTCTTT.

The gene calls are TRBV11-2 and TRBJ2-2; D is uncertain. The CDR3 is made up of 15 amino acids. Deletions cut 1 base from V and 1 base from J, with 7 bases between. Germline V gives CDR1 SGHAT, CDR2 FQNNGV. CDR3 amino acids: CASSLAALNTGELFF. DNA of the CDR3: TGTGCCAGCAGCTTAGCGGCCCTGAACACCGGGGAGCTGTTTTTT.

This chain connects TRBV30 to TRBJ2-5, with unresolved D. V lost 3 bases and J 5 bases, leaving 16 bases between the germline ends. The CDR3 extends over 14 amino acids. Germline V gene lookup returns CDR1 GTSNPN and CDR2 SVGIG (reference sequence). The CDR3 coding sequence is TGTGCCTGGAGAGACCACGGGCCCAGGGAGACCCAGTACTTC. Amino acids: CAWRDHGPRETQYF. The full variable domain, its missing parts supplied by reference TRBV30 and TRBJ2-5, is SQTIHQWPATLVQPVGSPLSLECTVEGTSNPNLYWYRQAAGRGLQLLFYSVGIGQISSEVPQNLSASRPQDRQFILSSKKLLLSDSGFYLCAWRDHGPRETQYFGPGTRLLVL.

Of note for this clone: The same CDR3 arises from other DNA sequences in this sample as well. J is TRBJ2-3 and V is TRBV19, with D hard to call. V lost 5 bases and J 6 bases, leaving 9 bases between the germline ends. Germline V gives CDR1 LNHDA, CDR2 SQIVND (reference sequence). This CDR3 has 12 amino acids. CDR3 coding DNA: TGTGCCAGTAGTTCCCTCCCCGATACGCAGTATTTT. Translating it yields CASSSLPDTQYF.

This rearrangement joins TRBV7-2 to TRBJ2-3; D not certain. V was cut by 0 bases and J by 2 bases, with 9 bases left in between. This CDR3 contains 15 residues. CDR1 is SGHTA and CDR2 is FQGNSA in the germline V gene. The DNA of the CDR3 is TGTGCCAGCAGCTTAGCAGGCGGAAACACAGATACGCAGTATTTT. Its translation: CASSLAGGNTDTQYF.

Comments on this clone: Other DNA sequences of this sample code for an identical CDR3. The chain has TRBV5-1 and TRBJ2-5; D is perhaps TRBD1 (5 bases). This CDR3 comprises 14 residues. Between the trimmed V and J ends, which lost 4 bases and 1 base, there was a span of 11 bases. Germline values: CDR1 SGHRS, CDR2 YFSETQ. The CDR3: CASSPQGGQETQYF. The CDR3 region has the DNA TGCGCCAGCAGCCCTCAGGGTGGCCAAGAGACCCAGTACTTC.

The chain uses TRBV9 and TRBJ2-1; 7 bases are a match to TRBD1. The CDR3 has 14 residues. Germline V lookup: CDR1 SGDLS, CDR2 YYNGEE. V lost 4 bases, J lost 10 bases, and 11 bases stayed unmatched. The CDR3 DNA reads as TGTGCCAGCAGCCCGCGGACAGGTTCGGGCGAGCAGTTCTTC. It specifies CASSPRTGSGEQFF.

This chain connects TRBV7-9 to TRBJ2-5; D gene uncertain. The CDR3 loop spans 15 amino acids. The ends were cut back, 0 bases at V and 4 bases at J, with 12 bases in the middle. Germline CDR1 reads SEHNR; CDR2 reads FQNEAQ (reference sequence). The CDR3 reads CASSLALQDRETQYF. The CDR3, as DNA: TGTGCCAGCAGCTTAGCGCTGCAGGATCGAGAGACCCAGTACTTC. The whole variable domain, remainder taken from reference TRBV7-9 and TRBJ2-5, is DTGVSQNPRHKITKRGQNVTFRCDPISEHNRLYWYRQTLGQGPEFLTYFQNEAQLEKSRLLSDRFSAERPKGSFSTLEIQRTEQGDSAMYLCASSLALQDRETQYFGPGTRLLVL.

Note on this clone: At the DNA level, this CDR3 is encoded by other sequences in the same sample as well. The chain combines TRBV27 with TRBJ1-4; a possible D gene is TRBD1 (5 bases). Trimming took 2 bases from V and 8 from J, leaving 9 bases between them. Per the germline V gene, CDR1 is MNHEY and CDR2 is SMNVEV (reference sequence). This CDR3 is built from 13 residues. Here the CDR3 DNA reads TGTGCCAGCAGTTTAGCGAGGGGAGAAAAACTGTTTTTT. It is translated as CASSLARGEKLFF. Combining the CDR3 with reference TRBV27 and TRBJ1-4 gives the whole variable domain EAQVTQNPRYLITVTGKKLTVTCSQNMNHEYMSWYRQDPGLGLRQIYYSMNVEVTDKGDVPEGYKVSRKEKRNFPLILESPSPNQTSLYFCASSLARGEKLFFGSGTQLSVL.